One and the same sample provided the 16 T cell receptor beta chains below, sequenced in a study of beta chain features in type 1 diabetes. Study-level results: Patients with Type 1 diabetes showed moderately but significantly shorter TCRB CDR3s in all four CD4+ subsets.

Sequenced material consisted of expressed TCRB transcripts (all of the isolated RNA was reverse transcribed). Generated by immunoSEQ multiplex PCR, the TCRdb table keeps only in-frame clones and is missing some. The top ten clones hold 0.07% to 0.095% of a sample with more than 200,000 clones, under 20% of them seen once. No antigens are known for them. Sequences were obtained from naive CD4+ T cells from blood. The receptors originated from a man aged 25 to 40 with type 1 diabetes.

In its sample, this clone was seen a few times. The identical CDR3 is also encoded by other nucleotide sequences in the sample. This chain joins TRBV2 and TRBJ2-1; D call uncertain. Trimming stripped 6 bases from V and 4 bases from J, with 4 bases between. This CDR3 spans 11 amino acids. Germline V gives CDR1 SNHLY, CDR2 FYNNEI. In DNA form, the CDR3 reads TGTGCCAGCAGGGGTTACAATGAGCAGTTCTTC. Residues: CASRGYNEQFF.

This sequence joins TRBV18 and TRBJ2-7; the match to TRBD1 covers 8 bases. Germline CDR1 reads KGHSH; CDR2 reads LQKENI. This CDR3 is 15 amino acids long. After removal of 0 bases from V and 4 bases from J, the junction contained 5 bases not matched to a gene. The CDR3 sequence: CASSPPGRGLYEQYF. The CDR3 DNA sequence: TGTGCCAGCTCACCACCGGGCAGGGGGCTTTACGAGCAGTACTTC.

The chain's CDR3 is CSAQEAQETQYF. CDR3 DNA: TGCAGCGCCCAAGAAGCACAAGAGACCCAGTACTTC. The chain carries TRBV29-1 and TRBJ2-5; D unresolved. Germline lookup yields CDR1 SQVTM and CDR2 ANQGSEA. The V and J ends lost 7 bases and 2 bases respectively, with 11 bases between them. The CDR3 has 12 amino acids.

The CDR3 spells CASSYSGAYEQYF. The CDR3 DNA follows: TGTGCCAGCAGCTACTCCGGTGCCTACGAGCAGTACTTC. The genes are TRBV2 and TRBJ2-7; no definite D call. The V and J ends lost 6 bases and 2 bases respectively, with 11 bases between them. CDR3 length equals 13 residues. CDR1 is SNHLY, CDR2 FYNNEI, per germline.

This clone was detected only a few times. The chain carries TRBV9 and TRBJ2-3, with D possibly being TRBD2 (6 bases). From germline, CDR1 is SGDLS and CDR2 YYNGEE. The CDR3 runs to 15 residues. V was clipped by 3 bases and J by 1 base, with 12 bases between them. This CDR3 is CASSGGGRGTDTQYF. As DNA, the CDR3 is TGTGCCAGCAGCGGGGGAGGACGCGGCACAGATACGCAGTATTTT.

This clone was found a few times. The rearrangement links TRBV5-4 to TRBJ2-7; 10 nucleotides agree with TRBD1. The CDR3 has 15 amino acids. The germline gives CDR1 SGHNT, CDR2 YYREEE (reference sequence). V lost 3 bases to trimming and J lost 2 bases; unmatched junction nucleotides: 5. The CDR3 bases are TGTGCCAGCAGCTCCCGGGACAGGGGTACCTACGAGCAGTACTTC. Translating gives CASSSRDRGTYEQYF.

V usage is TRBV7-2 and J usage is TRBJ2-1; no firm D call. V lost 5 bases and J lost 6, with 11 bases in between. Germline V gives CDR1 SGHTA, CDR2 FQGNSA. CDR3 length equals 13 residues. CDR3 region: CASSLLRVNEQFF. CDR3 DNA sequence: TGTGCCAGCAGCCTCCTTAGGGTCAATGAGCAGTTCTTC.

This chain uses TRBV9 with TRBJ1-1, with TRBD1 identical over 9 bases. V shed 0 bases, J shed 5 bases, and the junction held 2 bases outside the gene matches. Germline assignment: CDR1 SGDLS and CDR2 YYNGEE. The CDR3 totals 14 residues. Here the CDR3 reads CASSVGQGGTEAFF. The CDR3, as DNA: TGTGCCAGCAGCGTAGGACAGGGGGGGACTGAAGCTTTCTTT.

The gene calls are TRBV14 and TRBJ2-1, with a weak D call TRBD1 (5 bases). Trimming cost V 1 base and J 1 base, with 14 bases left between them. CDR3 length: 17 amino acids. Germline V CDR1 and CDR2: SGHDN, FVKESK. DNA for the CDR3: TGTGCCAGCAGCCAAGGACGAAGACAGTTTTCCTACAATGAGCAGTTCTTC. Its protein product is CASSQGRRQFSYNEQFF. The complete variable domain, with remaining parts taken from reference TRBV14 and TRBJ2-1, reads EAGVTQFPSHSVIEKGQTVTLRCDPISGHDNLYWYRRVMGKEIKFLLHFVKESKQDESGMPNNRFLAERTGGTYSTLKVQPAELEDSGVYFCASSQGRRQFSYNEQFFGPGTRLTVL.

The rearrangement uses TRBV7-2 and TRBJ2-1; 8 nucleotides align to TRBD1. V was clipped by 5 bases and J by 15 bases; unmatched bases: 9. The CDR3 covers 12 residues. Germline V CDR1 and CDR2: SGHTA, FQGNSA. CDR3 sequence reads: CASSLEWTGLFF. For the CDR3, the DNA is TGTGCCAGCAGCCTGGAGTGGACAGGGTTGTTCTTC.

This clone was seen only a few times. This chain connects TRBV5-4 to TRBJ2-7; TRBD1 matches 8 bases. Germline assignment: CDR1 SGHNT and CDR2 YYREEE (reference sequence). Trimming removed 4 bases from V and 1 base from J; junction bases left unmatched: 13. The CDR3 extends over 17 amino acids. CDR3 DNA sequence: TGTGCCAGCAGCGCACCAAGGGCCGACAGGGGTTCCTACGAGCAGTACTTC. Translating it yields CASSAPRADRGSYEQYF. Complete variable domain (other parts from reference TRBV5-4 and TRBJ2-7): ETGVTQSPTHLIKTRGQQVTLRCSSQSGHNTVSWYQQALGQGPQFIFQYYREEENGRGNFPPRFSGLQFPNYSSELNVNALELDDSALYLCASSAPRADRGSYEQYFGPGTRLTVT.

In this sample, this clone turned up a few times. The chain uses TRBV9 and TRBJ2-6; 9 nucleotides align to TRBD1. This CDR3 has 18 amino acids. Germline V gene data show CDR1 as SGDLS and CDR2 as YYNGEE. Trimming took 0 bases from V and 1 from J; bases not matched to a gene: 5. In DNA, the CDR3 is TGTGCCAGCAGCGTAGAGGGGGACAGGGCATCTGGGGCCAACGTCCTGACTTTC. This gives the protein CASSVEGDRASGANVLTF.

This clone was seen a few times. The chain combines TRBV7-2 with TRBJ2-1, with D perhaps matching TRBD2 (5 bases). Germline CDR1 SGHTA, CDR2 FQGNSA. V dropped 7 bases and J dropped 5 bases, with 15 bases sitting between them. This CDR3 is 14 amino acids long. CDR3 in DNA: TGTGCCAGCAACCTCGTAGTGACTAACAATGAGCAGTTCTTC. Amino acids: CASNLVVTNNEQFF.

The genes are TRBV9 and TRBJ1-4; the D is unclear. This CDR3 comprises 12 residues. CDR1 and CDR2 (germline): SGDLS, YYNGEE. Between the trimmed V and J ends, which lost 0 bases and 4 bases, there was a span of 1 base. The CDR3 bases are TGTGCCAGCAGCGTAGATAATGAAAAACTGTTTTTT. Its protein product is CASSVDNEKLFF.

This chain's CDR3 is CASKAGPSTDTQYF. The CDR3 nucleotides are TGTGCCAGCAAGGCGGGACCCAGCACAGATACGCAGTATTTT. This sequence joins TRBV2 and TRBJ2-3; tentative D call: TRBD2 (6 bases). Germline V gene sequence: CDR1 SNHLY, CDR2 FYNNEI. The CDR3 length is 14 residues. V lost 7 bases and J 0 bases, leaving 11 bases between the germline ends. Supplemented by reference TRBV2 and TRBJ2-3, the full variable domain reads EPEVTQTPSHQVTQMGQEVILRCVPISNHLYFYWYRQILGQKVEFLVSFYNNEISEKSEIFDDQFSVERPDGSNFTLKIRSTKLEDSAMYFCASKAGPSTDTQYFGPGTRLTVL.

Only a few counts were recorded for this clone. This sequence joins TRBV5-4 and TRBJ2-5; D unclear. V was shortened by 4 bases and J by 4 bases, with 14 bases between the two germline ends. Germline V gives CDR1 SGHNT, CDR2 YYREEE (reference sequence). The CDR3 loop spans 14 amino acids. CDR3 sequence reads: CASSPPGFAETQYF. The CDR3 coding sequence is TGTGCCAGCAGCCCCCCTGGGTTCGCAGAGACCCAGTACTTC.